This T cell receptor beta chain is from a study of blood T cell repertoires in COVID-19. Study-wide context: PBMCs, B-cell-depleted T cells, or T cells provided the cDNA or gDNA that made up the material.

Authors' data handling: Nucleated cell number was recorded as an estimate derived from reference gene primer amplification. Profiling relied on immunoSEQ multiplex PCR, and the TCRdb table lists in-frame clones only, not all of them. The DNA was the basis for D and trimming; V, J and clone size are from that table. The sample lists roughly 7,800 clones, about 91% occurring once. This CDR3 has 20 residues. Germline trimming cut 3 bases from V and 1 base from J; bases unmatched to any gene: 14. Germline V gene lookup returns CDR1 SGHNT and CDR2 YYREEE (reference sequence). Sequencing was performed on peripheral blood. J is TRBJ2-7 and V is TRBV5-4, with TRBD2 identical over 15 bases. The TCR sequence derives from a woman between 45 and 60 years old with active or convalescent COVID-19. The CDR3 bases are TGTGCCAGCAGCTCGACACTGGGGACTAGCGGGAGGCCAGATTCCTACGAGCAGTACTTC. Translation gives CASSSTLGTSGRPDSYEQYF. Combining the CDR3 with reference TRBV5-4 and TRBJ2-7 gives the whole variable domain ETGVTQSPTHLIKTRGQQVTLRCSSQSGHNTVSWYQQALGQGPQFIFQYYREEENGRGNFPPRFSGLQFPNYSSELNVNALELDDSALYLCASSSTLGTSGRPDSYEQYFGPGTRLTVT.